This T cell receptor (beta chain) was recorded in a study of identical twins' blood T cells. Turning to the study itself: About six alpha and about 6 beta libraries together yielded 54 million or so reads.

The sample holds a few counts of this clonotype. Its target is not known. Libraries were made from RNA as TCR cDNA, using a modified protocol. TCRdb fed the 5' RACE reads into MiXCR, producing one record per CDR3 protein. The sample shows 350,000 to 400,000 distinct CDR3 sequences, roughly 30% of them seen only once. Whole-study results and caveats: Mainly, cloneset size products determined shared clonotypes, twins included.

What was sequenced was PBMCs. This TCR derives from a woman aged 18-55 years in good health.

The DNA of the CDR3 is TGTGCCACCAGCAGAGAGGGACAGGTAGGAACTGAAGCTTTCTTT. This translates into CATSREGQVGTEAFF. The chain is built from TRBV15 and TRBJ1-1; 8 bases fit TRBD1. Germline V gene data show CDR1 as LNHNV and CDR2 as YYDKDF (reference sequence). CDR3 length: 15 amino acids. After removal of 0 bases from V and 5 bases from J, the junction contained 5 bases not matched to a gene.